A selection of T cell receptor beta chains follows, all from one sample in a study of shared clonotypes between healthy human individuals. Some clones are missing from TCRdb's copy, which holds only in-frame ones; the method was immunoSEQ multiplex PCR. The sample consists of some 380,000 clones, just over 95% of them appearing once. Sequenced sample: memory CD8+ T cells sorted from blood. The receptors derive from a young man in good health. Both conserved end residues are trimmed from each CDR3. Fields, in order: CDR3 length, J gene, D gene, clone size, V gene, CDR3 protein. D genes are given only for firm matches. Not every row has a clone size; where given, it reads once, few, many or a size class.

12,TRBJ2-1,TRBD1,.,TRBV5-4,ASSSQGAGNEQF
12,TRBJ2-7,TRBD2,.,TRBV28,ASSFLAGDYEQY
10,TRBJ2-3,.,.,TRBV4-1,ASSHVIDTQY
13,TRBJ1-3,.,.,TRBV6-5,ASSYSTGSGNTIY
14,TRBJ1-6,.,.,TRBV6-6,ASRWTDSSYNSPLH
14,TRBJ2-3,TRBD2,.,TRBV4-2,ASSEERGVAGDTQY
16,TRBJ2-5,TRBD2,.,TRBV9,ASSVDGRGTSKEETQY
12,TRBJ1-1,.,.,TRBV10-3,ATLSGASKTEAF
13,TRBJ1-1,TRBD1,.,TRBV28,ASSFSDRGVIGAF
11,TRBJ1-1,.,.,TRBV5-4,ASSFGTNTEAF
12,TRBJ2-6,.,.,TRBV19,ASKLGAGANVLT
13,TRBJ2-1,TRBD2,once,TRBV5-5,ASSPWGLAANEQF
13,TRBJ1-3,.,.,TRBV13,ASSPKRFSGNTIY
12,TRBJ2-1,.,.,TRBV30,AWSVTGSYNEQF
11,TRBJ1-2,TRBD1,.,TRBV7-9,ASSWTGGYGYT
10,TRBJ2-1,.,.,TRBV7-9,ASRFWGNEQF
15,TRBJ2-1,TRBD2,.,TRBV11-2,ASSFGFGGSENYEQF
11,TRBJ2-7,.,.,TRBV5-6,ASSLGGGYEQY
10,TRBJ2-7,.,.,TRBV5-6,ASSFQGNEQY
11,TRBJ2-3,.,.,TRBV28,ASSLVSTDTQY
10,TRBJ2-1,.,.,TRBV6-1,ASREGGNEQF
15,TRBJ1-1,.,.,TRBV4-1,ASSQVLVRGENTEAF
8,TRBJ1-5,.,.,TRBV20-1,SASNQAQH
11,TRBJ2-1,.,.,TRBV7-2,ASSSTRYNEQF
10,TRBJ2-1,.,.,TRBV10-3,AISEGRNEQF
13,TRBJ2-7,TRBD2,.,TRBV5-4,ASSLELAGVYEQY
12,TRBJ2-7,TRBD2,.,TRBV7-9,ASKTSGSAGEQY
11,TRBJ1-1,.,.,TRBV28,ASSLGGHTEAF
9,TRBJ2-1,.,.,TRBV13,ASSLSDSQF
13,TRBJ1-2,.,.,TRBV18,ASSPPTTEIYGYT
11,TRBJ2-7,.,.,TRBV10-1,ASSPGPPYEQY
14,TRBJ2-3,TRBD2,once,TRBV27,ASSTPGLAGVDTQY
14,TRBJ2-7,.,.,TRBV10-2,ASSSPGPQATYEQY
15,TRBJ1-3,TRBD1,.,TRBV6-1,ASSERQGALSGNTIY
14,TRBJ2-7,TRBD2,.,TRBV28,ASRKAGGGYNYEQY
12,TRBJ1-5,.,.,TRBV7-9,ASSLDTSNQPQH
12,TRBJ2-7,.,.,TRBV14,ASSQGLNPYEQY
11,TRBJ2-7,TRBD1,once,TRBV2,ASRGQGAYEQY
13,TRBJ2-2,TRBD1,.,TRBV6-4,ASSRQGGNTGELF
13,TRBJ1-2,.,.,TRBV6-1,ASSNKVGEQGGYT
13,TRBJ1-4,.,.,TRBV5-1,ASSLLGATNEKLF
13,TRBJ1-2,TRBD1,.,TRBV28,ASKPRRDSNYGYT
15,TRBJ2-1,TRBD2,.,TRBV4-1,ASSHPITSGSYNEQF